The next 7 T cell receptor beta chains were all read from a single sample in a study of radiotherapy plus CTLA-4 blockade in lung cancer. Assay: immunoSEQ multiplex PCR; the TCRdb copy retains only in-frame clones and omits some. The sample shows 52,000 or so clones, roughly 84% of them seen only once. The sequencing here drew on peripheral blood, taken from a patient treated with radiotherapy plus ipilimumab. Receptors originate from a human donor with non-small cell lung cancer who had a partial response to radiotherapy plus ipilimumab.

This CDR3 reads CASSLGTSGGDQETQYF. Written as DNA, the CDR3 is TGTGCCAGCAGCTTAGGGACTAGCGGGGGGGACCAAGAGACCCAGTACTTC. This chain connects TRBV7-2 to TRBJ2-5; 15 bases line up with TRBD2. The CDR3 spans 17 residues. J was trimmed by 0 bases and V by 1 base; bases with no gene match: 0. CDR1 SGHTA and CDR2 FQGNSA come from the germline V gene. Together with reference TRBV7-2 and TRBJ2-5, the CDR3 gives the full variable domain: GAGVSQSPSNKVTEKGKDVELRCDPISGHTALYWYRQSLGQGLEFLIYFQGNSAPDKSGLPSDRFSAERTGGSVSTLTIQRTQQEDSAVYLCASSLGTSGGDQETQYFGPGTRLLVL.

CDR3 sequence: CAWKGGRMNEQYF. The CDR3 DNA reads TGTGCCTGGAAAGGGGGAAGAATGAACGAGCAGTACTTC. The V call is TRBV30, the J call TRBJ2-7; tentative D call: TRBD1 (6 bases). Germline V gives CDR1 GTSNPN, CDR2 SVGIG (reference sequence). Trimming removed 4 bases at V and 5 bases at J, with 15 bases between. The CDR3 extends over 13 amino acids.

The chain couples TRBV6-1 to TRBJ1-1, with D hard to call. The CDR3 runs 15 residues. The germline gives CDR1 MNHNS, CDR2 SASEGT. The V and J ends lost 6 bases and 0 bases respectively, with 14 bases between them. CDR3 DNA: TGTGCCAGCAGGAAAGAGCGGGTTCTGAACACTGAAGCTTTCTTT. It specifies CASRKERVLNTEAFF.

CDR3 nucleotides: TGCAGCGTTGGGGGGGGAGTGGAGACCCAGTACTTC. This gives the protein CSVGGGVETQYF. The chain carries TRBV29-1 and TRBJ2-5, with TRBD2 identical over 7 bases. Per germline, CDR1 SQVTM and CDR2 ANQGSEA. The V gene end was trimmed by 4 bases and the J gene end by 5 bases; junction bases not matched to a gene: 4. CDR3 size: 12 residues.

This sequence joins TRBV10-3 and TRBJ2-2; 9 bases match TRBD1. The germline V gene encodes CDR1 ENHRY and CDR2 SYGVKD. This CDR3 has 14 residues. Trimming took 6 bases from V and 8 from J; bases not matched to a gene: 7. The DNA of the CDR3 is TGTGCCATCAGGAGGGGACAGGGAACAGGGGAGCTGTTTTTT. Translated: CAIRRGQGTGELFF.

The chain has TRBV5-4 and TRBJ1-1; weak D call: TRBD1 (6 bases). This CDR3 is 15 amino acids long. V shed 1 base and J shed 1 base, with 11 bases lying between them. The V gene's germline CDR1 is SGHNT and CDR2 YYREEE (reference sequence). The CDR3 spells CASSLRGGQNTEAFF. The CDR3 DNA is TGTGCCAGCAGCTTGAGGGGGGGCCAGAACACTGAAGCTTTCTTT.

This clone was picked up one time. CDR3 region: CASSRQGVGYGYTF. In DNA, the CDR3 is TGTGCCAGCAGTCGACAGGGTGTAGGTTATGGCTACACCTTC. This sequence joins TRBV27 and TRBJ1-2, with 7 bases that match TRBD1. V dropped 5 bases and J dropped 5; count of bases not matched to a gene: 8. CDR3 length: 14 amino acids. Germline V lookup: CDR1 MNHEY, CDR2 SMNVEV (reference sequence).